This is a list of T cell receptor beta chains from one sample in a study of shared clonotypes between healthy human individuals. The protocol was immunoSEQ multiplex PCR, while the TCRdb copy is restricted to in-frame clones and leaves out a portion. The sample carries 1.4 million or so clones, approximately 98.5% recorded once. The sample comprised naive CD4+ T cells sorted from blood. The receptors shown here come from a man younger than 45 in good health. Both conserved end residues are part of each CDR3. The D gene is left open where the match is weak. Rows may omit the clone size; those that give it use once, few, many or a size class.

d_call,v_call,clone_size,j_call,cdr3_aa,cdr3_nt
TRBD2,TRBV7-2,-,TRBJ2-3,CASSRRLAGGDTQYF,TGTGCCAGCAGCCGACGACTAGCGGGGGGAGATACGCAGTATTTT
-,TRBV11-3,-,TRBJ2-7,CASSRDETYEQYF,TGTGCCAGCAGCCGGGACGAGACCTACGAGCAGTACTTC
-,TRBV5-5,-,TRBJ2-7,CASSLRNRVYEQYF,TGTGCCAGCAGCCTACGTAACAGGGTCTACGAGCAGTACTTC
TRBD1,TRBV2,-,TRBJ2-2,CASSRQGAGTGELFF,TGTGCCAGCAGTCGACAGGGGGCAGGAACCGGGGAGCTGTTTTTT
-,TRBV6-5,-,TRBJ2-7,CASTGVGEQYF,TGTGCCAGCACGGGAGTGGGGGAGCAGTACTTC
TRBD1,TRBV5-4,-,TRBJ2-7,CASSLAPDRGLEQYF,TGTGCCAGCAGCTTGGCCCCGGACAGGGGTTTAGAGCAGTACTTC
-,TRBV27,-,TRBJ2-6,CASSSSRHSSSGANVLTF,TGTGCCAGCAGTTCCTCGAGACATTCCTCTTCTGGGGCCAACGTCCTGACTTTC
-,TRBV10-2,-,TRBJ2-7,CASSQGPQGEQYF,TGCGCCAGCAGCCAGGGGCCTCAAGGCGAGCAGTACTTC
TRBD2,TRBV11-2,-,TRBJ2-2,CASSLDPLAGDVGELFF,TGTGCCAGCAGCTTAGATCCCCTAGCGGGAGATGTCGGGGAGCTGTTTTTT
-,TRBV5-4,once,TRBJ2-5,CASSRVEAGGETQYF,TGTGCCAGCAGCCGTGTTGAGGCTGGCGGGGAGACCCAGTACTTC
-,TRBV12-2,once,TRBJ2-1,CASQNRDWNEQFF,TGTGCAAGCCAAAACAGGGATTGGAATGAGCAGTTCTTC
-,TRBV4-3,-,TRBJ2-2,CASSRSLAPGELFF,TGCGCCAGCAGCCGGAGCTTAGCGCCCGGGGAGCTGTTTTTT
TRBD1,TRBV5-1,-,TRBJ2-6,CASSFWTGINSGANVLTF,TGCGCCAGCAGCTTTTGGACAGGGATAAACTCTGGGGCCAACGTCCTGACTTTC
-,TRBV5-5,-,TRBJ2-5,CASNSRGKETQYF,TGTGCCAGCAACTCAAGAGGGAAAGAGACCCAGTACTTC
-,TRBV2,-,TRBJ1-3,CASSERGSGNTIYF,TGTGCCAGCAGTGAACGAGGCTCTGGAAACACCATATATTTT
-,TRBV9,-,TRBJ2-7,CASSVVGGPEQYF,TGTGCCAGCAGCGTAGTTGGGGGACCCGAGCAGTACTTC
-,TRBV4-1,-,TRBJ2-7,CASSPRREGAQWEQYF,TGCGCCAGCAGCCCCCGCCGCGAAGGGGCTCAATGGGAGCAGTACTTC
-,TRBV5-1,-,TRBJ2-1,CASSLERFHEQFF,TGCGCCAGCAGCCTGGAGCGTTTCCATGAGCAGTTCTTC
-,TRBV7-6,-,TRBJ2-2,CASSLKRVEFTGELFF,TGTGCCAGCAGCTTAAAGAGGGTCGAATTCACCGGGGAGCTGTTTTTT
TRBD1,TRBV2,-,TRBJ1-2,CASSEGSGQGYHGYTF,TGTGCCAGCAGTGAAGGTTCGGGACAGGGGTATCATGGCTACACCTTC
-,TRBV25-1,-,TRBJ2-3,CASSELLARSTDTQYF,TGTGCCAGCAGTGAGCTACTAGCTCGTAGCACAGATACGCAGTATTTT
-,TRBV5-1,-,TRBJ2-7,CASSLLPSYEQYF,TGCGCCAGCAGCTTGCTGCCCTCATACGAGCAGTACTTC
TRBD2,TRBV27,once,TRBJ2-4,CASSFQTSGSAPWFQYF,TGTGCCAGCAGTTTCCAGACTAGCGGGAGCGCCCCATGGTTTCAGTACTTC
-,TRBV7-9,-,TRBJ2-1,CASSPLKPRYEQFF,TGTGCCAGCAGCCCCTTGAAACCCCGGTATGAGCAGTTCTTC
-,TRBV6-1,once,TRBJ1-4,CASRPWGDREKLFF,TGTGCCAGCAGACCTTGGGGGGATCGGGAAAAACTGTTTTTT
TRBD2,TRBV13,-,TRBJ2-3,CASSYPGLAGGHPDTQYF,TGTGCCAGCAGCTATCCGGGACTAGCGGGAGGGCATCCAGATACGCAGTATTTT
-,TRBV9,-,TRBJ1-5,CASSVGTGTNQPQHF,TGTGCCAGCAGCGTAGGAACAGGGACCAATCAGCCCCAGCATTTT
TRBD2,TRBV9,-,TRBJ2-1,CASSVQPPGLGSYNEQFF,TGTGCCAGCAGCGTCCAACCCCCGGGACTAGGCTCCTACAATGAGCAGTTCTTC
-,TRBV20-1,-,TRBJ2-7,CSAVLAREQYF,TGCAGTGCTGTTTTAGCGAGAGAGCAGTACTTC
-,TRBV7-2,-,TRBJ2-1,CASRHGAGRGSSEQFF,TGTGCCAGCAGACATGGAGCGGGTCGGGGCTCTTCTGAGCAGTTCTTC
-,TRBV7-6,once,TRBJ2-7,CASSLRKAYEQYF,TGTGCCAGCAGCTTGAGGAAGGCCTACGAGCAGTACTTC
-,TRBV10-1,-,TRBJ1-1,CASREGGPNTEAFF,TGCGCCAGTCGAGAAGGCGGACCAAACACTGAAGCTTTCTTT
-,TRBV6-1,-,TRBJ2-5,CASSEAGLAQYF,TGTGCCAGCAGTGAAGCTGGGTTGGCCCAGTACTTC
-,TRBV6-5,-,TRBJ1-4,CASSWGLSGDEKLFF,TGTGCCAGCAGTTGGGGGCTAAGTGGGGATGAAAAACTGTTTTTT
-,TRBV7-3,-,TRBJ2-3,CASSLTGSKDTQYF,TGTGCCAGCAGCTTAACCGGGAGTAAAGATACGCAGTATTTT
TRBD2,TRBV11-1,-,TRBJ2-7,CASSSQPGGSYEQYF,TGTGCCAGCAGCTCCCAGCCGGGAGGTTCTTACGAGCAGTACTTC
-,TRBV11-2,-,TRBJ2-1,CASSPSLGQMQFF,TGTGCCAGCAGCCCCAGCCTGGGTCAGATGCAGTTCTTC
-,TRBV2,once,TRBJ2-7,CATRGAAYEQYF,TGTGCCACCAGGGGCGCCGCCTACGAGCAGTACTTC
-,TRBV30,-,TRBJ2-1,CAWSVDERGYNEQFF,TGTGCCTGGAGTGTTGACGAGAGGGGCTACAATGAGCAGTTCTTC